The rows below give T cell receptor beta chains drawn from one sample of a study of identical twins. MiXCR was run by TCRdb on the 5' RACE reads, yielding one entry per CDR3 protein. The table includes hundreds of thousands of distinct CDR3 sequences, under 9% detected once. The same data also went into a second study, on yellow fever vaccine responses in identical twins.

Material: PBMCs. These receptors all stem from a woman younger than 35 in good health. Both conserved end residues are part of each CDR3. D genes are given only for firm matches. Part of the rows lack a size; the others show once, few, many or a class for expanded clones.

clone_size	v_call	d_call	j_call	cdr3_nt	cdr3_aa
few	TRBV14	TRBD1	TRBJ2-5	TGTGCCAGCAGCCATCCGGGGACAGGGGGCAGGAAGACCCAGTACTTC	CASSHPGTGGRKTQYF
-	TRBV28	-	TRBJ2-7	TGTGCCAGCAGCTTCGGGGTCCAGGGCGGGGAGAGCTTC	CASSFGVQGGESF
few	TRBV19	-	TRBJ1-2	TGTGCCAGTAGTGCGCGGACGAATTCGGCCCTCTATGGCTACACCTTC	CASSARTNSALYGYTF
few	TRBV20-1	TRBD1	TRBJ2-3	TGCAGTGCCCTCGAGAGGACAGGGACATACACAGATACGCAGTATTTT	CSALERTGTYTDTQYF
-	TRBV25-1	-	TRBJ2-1	TGTGCCAGCAGTGAAGGCATTGAGCAGTTCTTC	CASSEGIEQFF
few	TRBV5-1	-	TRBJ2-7	TGCGCCAGCAGCTCGGGCTCGACTCACAGCTCCTACGAGCAGTACTTC	CASSSGSTHSSYEQYF
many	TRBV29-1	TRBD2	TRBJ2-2	TGCAGCGTGCCTGGGGAGGGGAGTAACACCGGGGAGCTGTTTTTT	CSVPGEGSNTGELFF
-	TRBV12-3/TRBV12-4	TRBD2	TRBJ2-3	TGTGCCAGCAGGGGCCTAGCGGAGGGAGGGCCAGATACGCAGTATTTT	CASRGLAEGGPDTQYF
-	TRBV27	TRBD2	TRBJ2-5	TGTGCCAGCAGTTTAGAGGACCTAGCGGGGGAAGAGACCCAGTACTTC	CASSLEDLAGEETQYF
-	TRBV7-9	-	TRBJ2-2	TGTGCCAGCAGCTTAGCCCCACCTCTGACCGGGGAGCTGTTTTTT	CASSLAPPLTGELFF
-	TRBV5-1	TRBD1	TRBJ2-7	TGCGCCACCGGGACAGGGGGCGATATCCACGAGCAGTACTTC	CATGTGGDIHEQYF
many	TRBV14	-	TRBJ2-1	TGTGCCAGCAGCCAAGAAGTAACAGTTTCCTACAATGAGCAGTTCTTC	CASSQEVTVSYNEQFF
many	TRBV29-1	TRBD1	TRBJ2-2	TGCAGCGTGGCGGACAGGGGGCTGAACACCGGGGAGCTGTTTTTT	CSVADRGLNTGELFF
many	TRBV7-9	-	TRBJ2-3	TGTGCCAGCAGCTTAGGATGGGGCGGATCGAATTTT	CASSLGWGGSNF
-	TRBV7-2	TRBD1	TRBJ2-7	TGTGCCAGCAGCTTAGCCAGGGGGCATCCCTACGAGCAGTACTTC	CASSLARGHPYEQYF
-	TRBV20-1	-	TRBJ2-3	TGCAGTGCTAGCTCCGTGCTGACGATAGATACGCAGTATTTT	CSASSVLTIDTQYF
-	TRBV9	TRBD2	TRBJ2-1	TGTGCCAGCAGCCCCCGGCTAGCGGGAGCAGATGAGCAGTTCTTC	CASSPRLAGADEQFF
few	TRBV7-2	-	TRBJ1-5	TGTGCCAGCAGCTTATTAATCCGGGATCAGCCCCAGCATTTT	CASSLLIRDQPQHF
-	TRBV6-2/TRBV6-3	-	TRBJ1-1	TGTGCCAGCAGCCCCGACGGTGAAGCTTTCTTT	CASSPDGEAFF
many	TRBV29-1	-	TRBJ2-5	TGCAGCGTGTATATCCAGGGGAGGACGTACTTC	CSVYIQGRTYF
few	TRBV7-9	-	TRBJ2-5	TGTGCCAGCAGCTTAGGTGTGGGGGAACAAGAGACCCAGTACTTC	CASSLGVGEQETQYF
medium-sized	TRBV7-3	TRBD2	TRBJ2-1	TGTGCCAGCAGCACCGGACTAGCGGGGGGTATCGATGAGCAGTTCTTC	CASSTGLAGGIDEQFF
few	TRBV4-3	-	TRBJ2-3	TGCGCCAGCAGCCAAGATCAGGGGTTAGAGGGCACAGATACGCAGTATTTT	CASSQDQGLEGTDTQYF
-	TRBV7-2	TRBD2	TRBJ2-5	TGTGCCAGCAGCTTAGATAGGATAGCGGGGGGAGAGACCCAGTACTTC	CASSLDRIAGGETQYF
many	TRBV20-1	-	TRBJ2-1	TGCAGTGCTAATTTAGTCACCTACAATGAGCAGTTCTTC	CSANLVTYNEQFF
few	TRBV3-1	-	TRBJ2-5	TGTGCCAGCAGCCAAGATGTTTTAAAGCGGCGGACCCTGGGGGAGACCCAGTACTTC	CASSQDVLKRRTLGETQYF
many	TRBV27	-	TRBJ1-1	TGTGCCAGCAGCCAACAGGGAGGGTATCCTGAAGCTTTCTTT	CASSQQGGYPEAFF
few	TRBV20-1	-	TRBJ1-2	TGCAGTGCTCCAGCACAAAGGGGCTACACCTTC	CSAPAQRGYTF
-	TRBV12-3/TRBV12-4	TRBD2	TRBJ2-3	TGTGCCAGCGGCCGTGGACTAGCGACTAGCACAGATACGCAGTATTTT	CASGRGLATSTDTQYF
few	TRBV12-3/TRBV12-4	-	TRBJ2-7	TGTGCCAGCAGTTTGGGACCCCTCAGGGCAGCGACCTTC	CASSLGPLRAATF
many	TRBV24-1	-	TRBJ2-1	TGTGCCACCCAGGGTTCTCACAATGAGCAGTTCTTC	CATQGSHNEQFF
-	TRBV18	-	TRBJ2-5	TGTGCCAGCTCACCAGGAACCGGGATCTCTACAACGGAGACCCAGTACTTC	CASSPGTGISTTETQYF
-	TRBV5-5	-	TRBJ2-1	TGTGCCAGCAGCTCTTCTCTCCTCTCCGAGCAGTTCTTC	CASSSSLLSEQFF
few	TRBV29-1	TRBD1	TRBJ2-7	TGCAGCGTTGAAGGGACAGGGTGGTCCTACGAGCAGTACTTC	CSVEGTGWSYEQYF
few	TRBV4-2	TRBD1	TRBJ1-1	TGTGCCAGCAGCCCACAGGGGGAGAAGGCTGAAGCTTTCTTT	CASSPQGEKAEAFF
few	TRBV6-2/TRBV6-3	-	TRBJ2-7	TGTGCCAGCAGTTACAGGGGCCGTCTCTCCTACGAGCAGTACTTC	CASSYRGRLSYEQYF
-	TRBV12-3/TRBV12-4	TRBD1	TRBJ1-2	TGTGCCAGCAGTTTAAGACCAGGGGGGGGCTACACCTTC	CASSLRPGGGYTF
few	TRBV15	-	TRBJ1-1	TGTGCCACCAGCAGAGAAGCTGCAGGGCCCACTGAAGCTTTCTTT	CATSREAAGPTEAFF
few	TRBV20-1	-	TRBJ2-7	TGCAGTGCTGGGAACCGGGACGGCCTTATCTACGAGCAGTACTTC	CSAGNRDGLIYEQYF
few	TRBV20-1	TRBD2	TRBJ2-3	TGCAGTGCTGACAAAGCGGGAGTAGGGACAGATACGCAGTATTTT	CSADKAGVGTDTQYF
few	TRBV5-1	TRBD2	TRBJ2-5	TGCGCCAGCAGCTTGGGGACTAGCGGAGAGACCCAGTACTTC	CASSLGTSGETQYF
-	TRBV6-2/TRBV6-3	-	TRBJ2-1	TGTGCCAGCAGTTTTATGGAAGAGCAGTTCTTC	CASSFMEEQFF
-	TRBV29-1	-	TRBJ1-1	TGCAGCGTTGGGGGAGGAAAGAACACTGAAGCTTTCTTT	CSVGGGKNTEAFF
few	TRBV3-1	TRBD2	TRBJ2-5	TGTGCCAGCAGCCAAGGACCCTTTAGCGGGAGCGAGACCCAGTACTTC	CASSQGPFSGSETQYF
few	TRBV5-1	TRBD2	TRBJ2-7	TGCGCCAGCAGCCCTAGCGGGGAAATCTACGAGCAGTACTTC	CASSPSGEIYEQYF
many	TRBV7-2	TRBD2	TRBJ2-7	TGTGCCAGCAGCTTAGCGCGGGCTAGCGGGATTTTTTCCTACGAGCAGTACTTC	CASSLARASGIFSYEQYF
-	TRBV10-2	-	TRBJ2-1	TGCGCCAGCAGTGGGGAACCCCATGAGCAGTTCTTC	CASSGEPHEQFF
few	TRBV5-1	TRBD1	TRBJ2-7	TGCGCCAGCAGACTCGAAACAGGGGGTAAAGTCACGTACTTC	CASRLETGGKVTYF